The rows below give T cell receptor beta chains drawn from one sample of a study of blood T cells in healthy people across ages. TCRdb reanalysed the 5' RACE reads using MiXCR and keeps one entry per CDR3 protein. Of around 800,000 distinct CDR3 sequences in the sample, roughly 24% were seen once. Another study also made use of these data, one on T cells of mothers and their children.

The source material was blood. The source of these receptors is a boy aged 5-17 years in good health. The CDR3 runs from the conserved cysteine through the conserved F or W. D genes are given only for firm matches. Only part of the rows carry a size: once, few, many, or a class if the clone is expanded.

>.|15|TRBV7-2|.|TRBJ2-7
TGTGCCAGCAGCTTGAGTGGGGGGCAATCCTACGAGCAGTACTTC
CASSLSGGQSYEQYF
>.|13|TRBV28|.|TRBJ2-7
TGTGCCAGCAGTTCGGTCGGCTCCTACGAGCAGTACTTC
CASSSVGSYEQYF
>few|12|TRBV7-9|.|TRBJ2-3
TGTGCCAGCAGCTGGTTCACAGATACGCAGTATTTT
CASSWFTDTQYF
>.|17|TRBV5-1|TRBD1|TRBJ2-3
TGCGCCAGCAGTAGGTTCCGTGGACAGGGCGGTTCGGATACGCAGTATTTT
CASSRFRGQGGSDTQYF
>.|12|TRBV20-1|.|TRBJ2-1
TGCAGTGCTAGACGAACAAACAATGAGCAGTTCTTC
CSARRTNNEQFF
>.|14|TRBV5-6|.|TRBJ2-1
TGTGCCAGCAGCTCAATCATTGGTGGCAATGAGCAGTTCTTC
CASSSIIGGNEQFF
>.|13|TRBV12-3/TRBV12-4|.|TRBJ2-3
TGTGCCAGCAGTTCCCAGACTACTGATACGCAGTATTTT
CASSSQTTDTQYF
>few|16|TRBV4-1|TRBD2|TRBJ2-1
TGCGCCAGCAGCCAAGGGCTAGCGGGGACCTACAATGAGCAGTTCTTC
CASSQGLAGTYNEQFF
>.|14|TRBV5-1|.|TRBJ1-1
TGCGCCAGCAGCCCTAATACAGTGAACACTGGAGCTTTCTTT
CASSPNTVNTGAFF
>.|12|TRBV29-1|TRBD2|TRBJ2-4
TGCAGCGTTGCTAGCGGCGATTTCATTCAGTACTTC
CSVASGDFIQYF
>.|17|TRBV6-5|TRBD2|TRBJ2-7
TGTGCCAGCAGTTACTCGGCTAGCGGGGGGGGCGCCTACGAGCAGTACTTC
CASSYSASGGGAYEQYF
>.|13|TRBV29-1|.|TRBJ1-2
TGCAGCGTTGGACAGGCGCTGTATGGTGGCTACACCTTC
CSVGQALYGGYTF
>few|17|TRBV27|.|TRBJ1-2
TGTGCCAGCAGCCTGGTCACCGTCAGTGGAGCTAACTATGGCTACACCTTC
CASSLVTVSGANYGYTF
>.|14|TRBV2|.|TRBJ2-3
TGTGCCAGCAGTGAGAAGTCTAGCACAGATACGCAGTATTTT
CASSEKSSTDTQYF
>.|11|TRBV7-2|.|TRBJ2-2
TGTGCCAACAGCTTTACCGGGGAGCTGTTTTTT
CANSFTGELFF
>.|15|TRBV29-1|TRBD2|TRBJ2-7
TGCAGCGTTGAGCGCCTAGCGGGAGCATCCTACGAGCAGTACTTC
CSVERLAGASYEQYF
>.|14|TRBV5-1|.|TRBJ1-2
TGCGCCAGCAGCTTGGACAGGTCTGATTATGGCTACACCTTC
CASSLDRSDYGYTF
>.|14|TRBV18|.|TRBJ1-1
TGTGCCAGCTCACCCCCTCGTATGAACACTGAAGCTTTCTTT
CASSPPRMNTEAFF
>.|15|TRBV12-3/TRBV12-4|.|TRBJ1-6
TGTGCCAGCAGTCCAGGACAGATCTATAATTCACCCCTCCACTTT
CASSPGQIYNSPLHF
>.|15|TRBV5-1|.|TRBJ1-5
TGCGCCAGCAGCTTGGTTGGGACTAGCAATCAGCCCCAGCATTTT
CASSLVGTSNQPQHF
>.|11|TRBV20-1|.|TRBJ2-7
TGCAGTGCGTCGGACAAGGAGGAGCAGTACTTC
CSASDKEEQYF
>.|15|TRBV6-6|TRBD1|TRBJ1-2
TGTGCCAGCAGACCAGGGACAGGGGGCGGCTATGGCTACACCTTC
CASRPGTGGGYGYTF
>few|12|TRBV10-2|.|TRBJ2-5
TGCGCCAGCTCTCCCCTGGCGGGTCCCCAGTACTTC
CASSPLAGPQYF
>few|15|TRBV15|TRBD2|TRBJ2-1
TGTGCCACCAGCAGAACGGCTAGCGGGGGGTATGAGCAGTTCTTC
CATSRTASGGYEQFF
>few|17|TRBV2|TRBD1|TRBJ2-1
TGTGCCAGCGGAACGCCTCGGGACAGGGGGCGTATTAATGAGCAGTTCTTC
CASGTPRDRGRINEQFF
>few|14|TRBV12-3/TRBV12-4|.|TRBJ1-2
TGTGCCAGCAGCCCTGATCCGATCCTTTATGGCTACACCTTC
CASSPDPILYGYTF
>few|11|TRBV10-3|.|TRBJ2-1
TGTGCCATCAGTGACCGAGCAGAGCAGTTCTTC
CAISDRAEQFF
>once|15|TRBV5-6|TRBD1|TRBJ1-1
TGTGCCAGCAGCCACGGGACAGGGGGTTACCCTGAAGCTTTCTTT
CASSHGTGGYPEAFF
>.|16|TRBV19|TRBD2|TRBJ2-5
TGTGCCAGTAGTTCCGGGACTAGCGGGGGATCGGAGACCCAGTACTTC
CASSSGTSGGSETQYF
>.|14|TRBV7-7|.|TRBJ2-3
TGTGCCAGCAGTGTGGGGGGCCCCACAGATACGCAGTATTTT
CASSVGGPTDTQYF
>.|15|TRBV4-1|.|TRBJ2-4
TGCGCCAGCAGCCAAGAACCCGGGGAAAATAACATTCAGTACTTC
CASSQEPGENNIQYF
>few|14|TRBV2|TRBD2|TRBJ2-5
TGTGCCAGCAGCCGGGACTACCGGCAAGAGACCCAGTACTTC
CASSRDYRQETQYF
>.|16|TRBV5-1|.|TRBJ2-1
TGCGCCAGCAAACTAAGACTAGCGGGACAGGGGGGTGAGCAGTTCTTC
CASKLRLAGQGGEQFF
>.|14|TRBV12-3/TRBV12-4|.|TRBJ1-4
TGTGCCAGCAGTTTAGGGCCAACTAATGAAAAACTGTTTTTT
CASSLGPTNEKLFF
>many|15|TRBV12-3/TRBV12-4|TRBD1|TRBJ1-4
TGTGCCAGCAGGGGGCCGGGACAGGGATCTGAAAAACTGTTTTTT
CASRGPGQGSEKLFF
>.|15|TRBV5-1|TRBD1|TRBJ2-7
TGCGCCAGCAGGTCACCGGGACAGGGCACCTACGAGCAGTACTTC
CASRSPGQGTYEQYF
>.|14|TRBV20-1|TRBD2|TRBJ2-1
TGCAGTGCTAGCGGGGGGGCCCTTCGGGATGAGCAGTTCTTC
CSASGGALRDEQFF
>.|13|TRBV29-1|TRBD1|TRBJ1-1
TGCAGCGATAACAGGGGCCTGAACACTGAAGCTTTCTTT
CSDNRGLNTEAFF
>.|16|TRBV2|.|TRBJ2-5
TGTGCCAGCAGTGTGGTATGGGACCAAGGGGAAGAGACCCAGTACTTC
CASSVVWDQGEETQYF
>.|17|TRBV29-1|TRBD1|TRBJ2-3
TGCAGCGGTGTCAACCTCTTACAGGGGATCGCGACAGATACGCAGTATTTT
CSGVNLLQGIATDTQYF
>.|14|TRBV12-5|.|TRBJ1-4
TGTGCTAGTGGGGGCCCGGGACGGGGAGAAAAACTGTTTTTT
CASGGPGRGEKLFF
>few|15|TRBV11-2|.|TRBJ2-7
TGTGCCAGCAGCTTAGTAGCACGGGTGGGGTACGAGCAGTACTTC
CASSLVARVGYEQYF
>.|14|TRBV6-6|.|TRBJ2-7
TGTGCCAGCACTTACGAGTCCGGGGGCGGGAGAAAGTACTTC
CASTYESGGGRKYF
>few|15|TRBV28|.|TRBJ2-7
TGTGCCAGCAGCCCTCCCCTTCAGGGTTCCTACGAGCAGTACTTC
CASSPPLQGSYEQYF
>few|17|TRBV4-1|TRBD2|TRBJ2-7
TGCGCCAGCAGCCAAGAGTCTAGCGGGGGGGCCCTCTACGAGCAGTACTTC
CASSQESSGGALYEQYF
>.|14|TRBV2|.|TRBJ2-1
TGTGCCAGCAGTTCAGAAGGCGAGATAATGTCGCAGTTCTTC
CASSSEGEIMSQFF
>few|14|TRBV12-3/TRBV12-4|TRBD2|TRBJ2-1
TGTGCCAGCAGTTCGACGACTAGCCTTAATGAGCAGTTCTTC
CASSSTTSLNEQFF
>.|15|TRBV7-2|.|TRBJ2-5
TGTGCCAGCAGCTTAGAGGTTAGCCCCCAAGAGACCCAGTACTTC
CASSLEVSPQETQYF
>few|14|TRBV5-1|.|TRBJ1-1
TGCGCCAGCAGCTTGGATCCCGGGGCAGGTGAAGCTTTCTTT
CASSLDPGAGEAFF
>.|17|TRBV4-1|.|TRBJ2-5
TGCGCCAGCAGCCAAGATAGGGCGAGGGGTGGGAAAGAGACCCAGTACTTC
CASSQDRARGGKETQYF
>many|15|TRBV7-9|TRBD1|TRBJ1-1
TGTGCCAGCAGTTTAGCTGGAGGGGGCAACACTGAAGCTTTCTTT
CASSLAGGGNTEAFF
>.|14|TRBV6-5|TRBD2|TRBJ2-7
TGTGCCAGCAGAGTAGAGTGGGACTACGGCGAGCAGTACTTC
CASRVEWDYGEQYF
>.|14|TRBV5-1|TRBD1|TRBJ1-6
TGCGCCAGCAGCACGGACAGGGAGGATTCACCCCTCCACTTT
CASSTDREDSPLHF
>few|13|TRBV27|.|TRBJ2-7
TGTGCCAGCAGCCCCGGGAGCTCCCTCGAGCAGTACTTC
CASSPGSSLEQYF
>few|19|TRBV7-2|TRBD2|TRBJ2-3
TGTGCCAGCAGCTTGACCGGGACTAGCGGGAGGGCCTCCACAGATACGCAGTATTTT
CASSLTGTSGRASTDTQYF
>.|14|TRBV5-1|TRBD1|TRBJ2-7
TGCGCCAGCAGCTTGACAGGGGCTTCCTACGAGCAGTACTTC
CASSLTGASYEQYF
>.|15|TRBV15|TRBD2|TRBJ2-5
TGTGCCACCAGCAGAGTTGGTAGCGGGCAAGAGACCCAGTACTTC
CATSRVGSGQETQYF
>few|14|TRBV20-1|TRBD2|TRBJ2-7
TGCAGTGCTAGCACCGGGGGGGGTCTGGACGAGCAGTACTTC
CSASTGGGLDEQYF
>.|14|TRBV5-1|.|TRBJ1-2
TGCGCCAGCAGCCTAGTGGACGGAGACTATGGCTACACCTTC
CASSLVDGDYGYTF
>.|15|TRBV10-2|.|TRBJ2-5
TGCGCCAGCACTCACCGCGGGGGCCGACGGGAGACCCAGTACTTC
CASTHRGGRRETQYF